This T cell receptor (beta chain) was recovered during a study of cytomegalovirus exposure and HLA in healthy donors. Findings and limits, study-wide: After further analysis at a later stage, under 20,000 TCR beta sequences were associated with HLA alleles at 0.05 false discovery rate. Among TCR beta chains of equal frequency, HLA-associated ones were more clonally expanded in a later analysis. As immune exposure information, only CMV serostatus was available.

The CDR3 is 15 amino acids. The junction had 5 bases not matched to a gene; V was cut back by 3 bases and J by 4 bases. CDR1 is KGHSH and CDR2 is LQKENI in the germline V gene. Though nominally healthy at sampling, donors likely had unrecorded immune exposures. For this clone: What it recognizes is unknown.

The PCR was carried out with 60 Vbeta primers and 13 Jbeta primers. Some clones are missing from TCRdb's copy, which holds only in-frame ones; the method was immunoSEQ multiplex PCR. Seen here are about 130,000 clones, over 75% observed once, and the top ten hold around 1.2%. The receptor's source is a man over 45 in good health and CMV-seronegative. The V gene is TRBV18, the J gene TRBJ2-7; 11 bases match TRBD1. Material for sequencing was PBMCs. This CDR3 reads CASSPRDRGTYEQYF. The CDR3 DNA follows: TGTGCCAGCTCACCCAGGGACAGGGGGACTTACGAGCAGTACTTC.